The sequence of this T cell receptor beta chain was determined in a study of blood T cell repertoires in COVID-19. The wider study: Italy, Spain and the United States were the sources of the convalescent and acute COVID-19 samples.

The CDR3 has 15 amino acids. Germline CDR1 MNHEY, CDR2 SVGAGI. V dropped 6 bases and J dropped 3 bases, with 17 bases sitting between them. Authors' methods: Reference gene primer amplification gave nucleated cell count estimates. Method: immunoSEQ multiplex PCR; TCRdb's copy keeps in-frame clones and lacks some. Clone size and V and J calls were adopted from that table, with D and trimming inferred from the DNA. This sample has about 33,000 clones; 80% to 90% occur once, and the top ten carry roughly 23%. The rearrangement joins TRBV6-5 to TRBJ1-2; TRBD1 might be the D (6 bases). The sequenced sample was peripheral blood. This TCR was sampled from a woman older than 75 with active or convalescent COVID-19. The CDR3, as DNA: TGTGCCAGCAGAAAGCCAGGGGCGGGAGACTATGGCTACACCTTC. Its translation is CASRKPGAGDYGYTF.